These 5 T cell receptor beta chains share one sample of origin, sequenced in a study of blood T cell repertoires in COVID-19. Repertoires were generated with immunoSEQ multiplex PCR, while TCRdb's copy carries only in-frame clones and drops some. Of 200,000 to 250,000 clones detected, 80% to 90% appear once; the ten largest clones hold around 9.5%. The sequenced material came from peripheral blood. These TCRs come from a man aged 45-60 years with active or convalescent COVID-19.

This clone was seen just once. V is TRBV4-1 and J is TRBJ2-5; TRBD2 agrees at 9 bases. This CDR3 comprises 15 residues. V lost 4 bases to trimming and J lost 4 bases; unmatched junction nucleotides: 7. Germline CDR1 is MGHRA and CDR2 is YSYEKL. The CDR3 spells CASSPKAGGGETQYF. The DNA for the CDR3 is TGCGCCAGCAGCCCGAAAGCGGGAGGCGGAGAGACCCAGTACTTC.

The rearrangement links TRBV29-1 to TRBJ1-1; tentative D call: TRBD1 (5 bases). The CDR3 sequence is 13 residues long. V lost 4 bases to trimming and J lost 4 bases, with 13 bases between them. Germline V CDR1 and CDR2: SQVTM, ANQGSEA. The CDR3 loop is CSVGSGGGTEAFF. CDR3 nucleotide sequence: TGCAGCGTTGGTTCGGGCGGGGGCACTGAAGCTTTCTTT. Full variable domain (missing parts from reference TRBV29-1 and TRBJ1-1): SAVISQKPSRDICQRGTSLTIQCQVDSQVTMMFWYRQQPGQSLTLIATANQGSEATYESGFVIDKFPISRPNLTFSTLTVSNMSPEDSSIYLCSVGSGGGTEAFFGQGTRLTVV.

V gene TRBV28 combines with J gene TRBJ2-2, with TRBD1 as a possible D gene (5 bases). Trimming pared 5 bases from V and 5 bases from J, leaving 15 bases between. The CDR3 extends over 15 amino acids. Germline values: CDR1 MDHEN, CDR2 SYDVKM. CDR3 in DNA: TGTGCCAGCAGTGGCAGGGTAATGGCGACCGGGGAGCTGTTTTTT. It is translated as CASSGRVMATGELFF. Looking up the rest from reference TRBV28 and TRBJ2-2 gives the full variable domain: DVKVTQSSRYLVKRTGEKVFLECVQDMDHENMFWYRQDPGLGLRLIYFSYDVKMKEKGDIPEGYSVSREKKERFSLILESASTNQTSMYLCASSGRVMATGELFFGEGSRLTVL.

Note on this clone: This specimen includes other DNA sequences encoding the same CDR3. V usage is TRBV20-1 and J usage is TRBJ1-5; no definite D call. Germline V CDR1 and CDR2: DFQATT, SNEGSKA (reference sequence). The CDR3 loop spans 11 amino acids. V was shortened by 5 bases and J by 2 bases, with 4 bases between the two germline ends. The CDR3 sequence is CSAQGNQPQHF. CDR3 nucleotide sequence: TGCAGTGCTCAGGGCAATCAGCCCCAGCATTTT.

The V call is TRBV2, the J call TRBJ2-3; TRBD1 agrees at 9 bases. This CDR3 has 15 residues. V shed 5 bases, J shed 2 bases, and the junction held 5 bases outside the gene matches. The germline gives CDR1 SNHLY, CDR2 FYNNEI. The CDR3 sequence: CASSIGTGLTDTQYF. In DNA form, the CDR3 reads TGTGCCAGCAGTATTGGGACAGGGCTCACAGATACGCAGTATTTT.